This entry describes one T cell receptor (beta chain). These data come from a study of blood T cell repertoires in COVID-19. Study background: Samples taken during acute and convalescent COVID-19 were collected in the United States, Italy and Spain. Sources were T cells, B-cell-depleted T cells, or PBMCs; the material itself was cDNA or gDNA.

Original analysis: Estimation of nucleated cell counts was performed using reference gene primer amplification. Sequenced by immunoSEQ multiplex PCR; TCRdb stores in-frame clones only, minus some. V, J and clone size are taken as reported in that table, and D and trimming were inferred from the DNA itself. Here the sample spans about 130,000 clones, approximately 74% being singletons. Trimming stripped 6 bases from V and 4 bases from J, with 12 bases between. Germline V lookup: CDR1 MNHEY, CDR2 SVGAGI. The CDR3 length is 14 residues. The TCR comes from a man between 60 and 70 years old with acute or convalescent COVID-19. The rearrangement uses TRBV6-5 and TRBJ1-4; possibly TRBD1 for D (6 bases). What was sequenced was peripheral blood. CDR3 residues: CASRRQGGNEKLFF. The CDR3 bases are TGTGCCAGCAGACGACAAGGGGGTAATGAAAAACTGTTTTTT.